This T cell receptor beta chain was sequenced for a study of blood T cell repertoires in COVID-19 (dated by TCRdb to between 2020 and 2021). Describing the broader study: Samples covering the acute and convalescent phases of COVID-19 were provided by collaborators in the United States, Italy and Spain. The prospective study material was composed of cDNA or gDNA derived from T cells, B-cell-depleted T cells, or PBMCs. The dataset comprised deeply sampled blood TCRbeta repertoires from subjects exposed to, actively infected with, or recovered from COVID-19. A freely available public database, intended as a resource for researchers studying the immune response to SARS-CoV-2, is where the repertoires were released. The samples were drawn from two sources: the first 160 participants of the ongoing ImmuneRACE study, and 1,000 to 1,500 subjects contributed by 6 global collaborators. The sample metadata nearly always contained a de-identified subject ID, COVID-19 status, age in years and sex. Where available, HLA class I and class II types were obtained from metadata supplied by the sample provider rather than from assay-based typing. The investigation overall reported the following: How much clinical and demographic metadata was included differed by source and by participant, and the metadata was provided uncurated.

CDR1 and CDR2, per the germline V gene (reference sequence), are LGHDT and YNNKEL. The CDR3 goes from the cysteine to the phenylalanine over 16 residues. Only CDR3 DNA remains: 48 bases, in frame from the first base. Trimming takes 1 base off V and 8 bases off J; junction bases not matched to a gene: 7. The immunoSEQ Assay, a bias-controlled multiplex PCR, was used to amplify TCRbeta CDR3 regions from genomic DNA. The study's own analysis went as follows. Within the assay, amplification of reference gene primers was used to estimate how many nucleated cells each sample contained. To quantify the absolute abundance of each unique TCRbeta CDR3 rearrangement, sequence reads were collapsed and filtered. For each sample, productive Simpson clonality was calculated by taking the square root of Simpson's diversity index across productive rearrangements. The clones in this table, taken by TCRdb from immuneACCESS, are in-frame only. Not every clone is retained; where verified, under half of the shortfall comes from an unresolved V gene, and the cause of the rest is unknown. V, J and clone size are those of that table, while D and trimming were read from the DNA. The sample table contains fewer than 250,000 clones; only one count was recorded for 86% of them. The ten largest account for about 9.9% of the sample.

This clone was seen a single time. Its specific antigen is unknown. No much larger clonotype is one base removed from it; base qualities were not supplied. One collaborating source in Seattle enrolled patients during active infection and followed them longitudinally through the course of disease. Collaborating institutions collected whole blood in K2EDTA tubes following their own protocols. For TCRbeta analysis, collaborator samples were shipped as frozen whole blood, as isolated PBMCs, or as DNA extracted from either sample type. The rearranged segments are TRBV3-1 (or the pseudogene TRBV3-2) and TRBJ1-4; 10 of the junction bases match TRBD1. Sequenced: peripheral blood. The sequence was collected from a man aged 45-65 years with COVID-19, enrolled during active disease. The CDR3 corresponds to CASSQARTGGGEKLFF. In nucleotide form, the sequence is TGTGCCAGCAGCCAAGCTAGGACAGGGGGAGGCGAAAAACTGTTTTTT.